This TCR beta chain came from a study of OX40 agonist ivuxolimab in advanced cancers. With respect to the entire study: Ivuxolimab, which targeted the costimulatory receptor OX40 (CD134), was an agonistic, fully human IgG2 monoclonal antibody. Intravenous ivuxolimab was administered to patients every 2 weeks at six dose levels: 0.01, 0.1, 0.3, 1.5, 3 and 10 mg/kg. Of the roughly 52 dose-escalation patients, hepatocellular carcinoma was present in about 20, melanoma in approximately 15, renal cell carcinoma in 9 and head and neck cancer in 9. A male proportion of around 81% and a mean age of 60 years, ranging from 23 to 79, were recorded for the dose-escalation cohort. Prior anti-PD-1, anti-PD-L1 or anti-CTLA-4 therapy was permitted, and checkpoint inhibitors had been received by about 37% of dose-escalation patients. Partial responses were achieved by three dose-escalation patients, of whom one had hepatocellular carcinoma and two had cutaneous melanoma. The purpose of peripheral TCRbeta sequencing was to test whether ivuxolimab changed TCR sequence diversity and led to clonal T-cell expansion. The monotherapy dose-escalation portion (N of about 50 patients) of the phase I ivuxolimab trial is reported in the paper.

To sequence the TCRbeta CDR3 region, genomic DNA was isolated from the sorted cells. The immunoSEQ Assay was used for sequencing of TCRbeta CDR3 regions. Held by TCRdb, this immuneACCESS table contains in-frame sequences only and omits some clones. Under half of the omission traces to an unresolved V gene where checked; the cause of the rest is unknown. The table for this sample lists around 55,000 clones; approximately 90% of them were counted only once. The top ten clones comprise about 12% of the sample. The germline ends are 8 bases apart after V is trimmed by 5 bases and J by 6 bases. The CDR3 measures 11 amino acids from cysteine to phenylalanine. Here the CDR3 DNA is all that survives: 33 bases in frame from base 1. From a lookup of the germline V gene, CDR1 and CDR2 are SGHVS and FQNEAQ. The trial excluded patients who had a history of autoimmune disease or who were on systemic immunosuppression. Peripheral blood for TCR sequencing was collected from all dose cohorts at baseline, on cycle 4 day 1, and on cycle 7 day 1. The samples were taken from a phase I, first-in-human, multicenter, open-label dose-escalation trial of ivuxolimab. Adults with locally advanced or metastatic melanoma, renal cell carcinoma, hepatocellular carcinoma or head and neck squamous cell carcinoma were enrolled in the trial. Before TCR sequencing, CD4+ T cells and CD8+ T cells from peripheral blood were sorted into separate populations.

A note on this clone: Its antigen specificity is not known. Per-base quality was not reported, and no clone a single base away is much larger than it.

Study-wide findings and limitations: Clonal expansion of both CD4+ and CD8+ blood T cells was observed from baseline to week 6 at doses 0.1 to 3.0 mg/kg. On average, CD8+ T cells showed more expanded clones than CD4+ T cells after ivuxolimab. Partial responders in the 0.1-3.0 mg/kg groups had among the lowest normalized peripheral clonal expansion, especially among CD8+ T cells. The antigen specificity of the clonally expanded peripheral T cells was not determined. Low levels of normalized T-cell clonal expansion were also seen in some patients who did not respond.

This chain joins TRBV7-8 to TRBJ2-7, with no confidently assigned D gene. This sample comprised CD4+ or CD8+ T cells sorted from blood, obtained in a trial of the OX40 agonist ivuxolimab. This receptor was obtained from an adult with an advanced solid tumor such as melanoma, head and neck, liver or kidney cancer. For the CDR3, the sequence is CASSRDGEQYF. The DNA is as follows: TGTGCCAGCAGCCGAGACGGCGAGCAGTACTTC.